The 5 T cell receptor beta chains presented below share a single source sample, sequenced in a study of siplizumab effects on memory and regulatory T cells. Generated by immunoSEQ multiplex PCR, the TCRdb table keeps only in-frame clones and is missing some. The sample holds 90,000 to 120,000 clones, about 92% seen once. The sample comprised Tregs sorted from blood. These TCRs come from a human donor in good health.

The chain carries TRBV30 and TRBJ2-1; 7 bases are a match to TRBD1. CDR3 length: 15 residues. CDR1 and CDR2 (germline): GTSNPN, SVGIG (reference sequence). The J segment lost 0 bases and the V segment lost 1 base, leaving 3 bases of the junction unmatched. CDR3 loop: CAWSAGQASYNEQFF. The DNA for the CDR3 is TGTGCCTGGAGTGCCGGACAGGCCTCCTACAATGAGCAGTTCTTC.

This rearrangement joins TRBV7-2 to TRBJ2-7; 10 bases are a match to TRBD2. Germline V CDR1 and CDR2: SGHTA, FQGNSA. The CDR3 covers 15 residues. The V segment lost 2 bases and the J segment 5 bases; nucleotides outside the gene matches: 6. CDR3 sequence: CASSLLTSGIDEQYF. The DNA for the CDR3 is TGTGCCAGCAGCTTATTAACTAGCGGGATTGACGAGCAGTACTTC.

This clone appeared once. This chain joins TRBV28 and TRBJ2-5; a weak D match, TRBD1 (5 bases). V lost 6 bases and J 5 bases, leaving 13 bases between the germline ends. Looked up from germline, CDR1 is MDHEN and CDR2 is SYDVKM. This CDR3 spans 13 amino acids. The CDR3 sequence is CASRMQGYETQYF. In DNA form, the CDR3 reads TGTGCCAGCAGGATGCAGGGTTACGAGACCCAGTACTTC.

This clone has a single count. The chain recombines TRBV4-1 with TRBJ2-7, with D possibly being TRBD2 (6 bases). Germline V gene data show CDR1 as MGHRA and CDR2 as YSYEKL. The CDR3 consists of 17 residues. V was trimmed by 5 bases and J by 2 bases, leaving 22 bases between them. The CDR3 region is CASSTPVGGVMAYEQYF. The DNA for the CDR3 is TGCGCCAGCAGCACTCCGGTCGGGGGTGTTATGGCCTACGAGCAGTACTTC.

The rearrangement uses TRBV14 and TRBJ2-5; no definite D call. This CDR3 contains 14 residues. The germline V gene has CDR1 SGHDN and CDR2 FVKESK. V lost 4 bases and J 2 bases, leaving 11 bases between the germline ends. CDR3 region: CASSPWTAQETQYF. The DNA of the CDR3 is TGTGCCAGCAGCCCGTGGACGGCACAAGAGACCCAGTACTTC.